These T cell receptor beta chains were read from a single sample in a study of T cells expressing NK-cell markers. TCRdb reanalyzed the 5' RACE reads, giving one entry per CDR3 protein sequence and no DNA. Listed are about 460,000 distinct CDR3 sequences; roughly 1.4% falls within the top ten. The sequencing sample was made of blood T cells: a sorted CD56 or NKG2C T cell subset, CD4+ or CD8+ T cells, or bulk PBMC T cells (not recorded which). Every receptor here comes from a woman in her 50s in good health. CDR3s include the opening cysteine and the closing phenylalanine or tryptophan.

V	J	CDR3
TRBV29-1	TRBJ1-2	CSAEDRGGNYGYTF
TRBV24-1	TRBJ1-2	CATSGSGTGGVYGYTF
TRBV13	TRBJ2-5	CASSLRETETQYF
TRBV2	TRBJ2-3	CASKKEAGAADTQYF
TRBV11-2	TRBJ1-3	CASSLSGSPGNTIYF
TRBV30	TRBJ2-3	CAGRQGHTDTQYF
TRBV12-3/TRBV12-4	TRBJ2-6	CASTGWEANVLTF
TRBV20-1	TRBJ2-3	CSATLGTRVDTQYF
TRBV12-3/TRBV12-4	TRBJ2-7	CASSLKGSLYEQYF
TRBV18	TRBJ1-1	CASSSSGNTEAFF
TRBV21-1	TRBJ2-1	CATLSGKKAYNEQFF
TRBV20-1	TRBJ2-4	CSARGGTSGRVKNIQYF
TRBV20-1	TRBJ2-3	CSASEASGPSTDTQYF
TRBV10-2	TRBJ2-5	CASTRDSRETQYF
TRBV5-5	TRBJ1-1	CASSLLAENTEAFF
TRBV3-1	TRBJ1-6	CATSSGDSPLHF
TRBV5-4	TRBJ2-3	CATLTGGATDTQYF
TRBV6-5	TRBJ2-7	CASSYSGSSPRVYEQYF
TRBV24-1	TRBJ2-3	CATSGLGGRTDTQYF
TRBV14	TRBJ1-1	CASSQLYRGLRNTEAFF
TRBV6-5	TRBJ2-7	CASGGGGWEQYF
TRBV19	TRBJ1-5	CASSSSGQLGQPQHF
TRBV4-1	TRBJ1-4	CASSPYDRVRRREKLFF
TRBV6-2/TRBV6-3	TRBJ2-3	CASSYYSVTDTQYF
TRBV29-1	TRBJ2-5	CSVRAGETQYF
TRBV7-7	TRBJ2-5	CASSVDSHQETQYF
TRBV4-1	TRBJ2-7	CASSQDFSGSKYF
TRBV5-1	TRBJ2-7	CASSLGGYGYEQYF
TRBV15	TRBJ1-2	CATSRDTIGTRSGYTF
TRBV7-2	TRBJ2-1	CASTSGLSYNEQFF
TRBV27	TRBJ2-1	CASSLGLLRSNEQFF
TRBV11-3	TRBJ1-1	CASSLRTPGSTEAFF
TRBV15	TRBJ1-1	CATSRGVVSSEAFF
TRBV27	TRBJ2-2	CASSSGLAGYFSTGELFF
TRBV27	TRBJ2-6	CASSYNTGANVLTF
TRBV6-1	TRBJ2-1	CASSESGRALGQFF
TRBV4-2	TRBJ2-1	CASSQGGQRLGNEQFF
TRBV5-6	TRBJ1-1	CASSLGPEYEAFF
TRBV12-3/TRBV12-4	TRBJ2-3	CASSSRLAGNTDTQYF
TRBV5-1	TRBJ2-1	CASSSRTSSYNEQFF
TRBV18	TRBJ1-4	CASSPPGTAAGEKLFF
TRBV4-2	TRBJ2-5	CASSQVGGVETQYF